This is a list of T cell receptor beta chains from one sample in a study of STAT5B mutations in CD4+ large granular lymphocyte leukemia. Sequenced by immunoSEQ multiplex PCR; TCRdb stores in-frame clones only, minus some. The sample has roughly 30,000 clones; 79% are singletons. What was sequenced was CD4+ T cells from blood buffy coats. The receptors were gathered from a human donor in good health. CDR3s include the opening cysteine and the closing phenylalanine or tryptophan. The D gene is left open where the match is weak. Only part of the rows carry a size: once, few, many, or a class if the clone is expanded.

NA	TRBV9	NA	TRBJ1-2	TGTGCCAGCAGCTCCCGGCTAGCGGAGGGCTACACCTTC	CASSSRLAEGYTF
NA	TRBV6-1	TRBD1	TRBJ1-1	TGTGCCAGCAGTGGCTGGGACAGGGGTTTTTACACTGAAGCTTTCTTT	CASSGWDRGFYTEAFF
NA	TRBV7-2	NA	TRBJ2-7	TGTGCCAGCAGCTTAGTTGGCCAGGGGGGGTGCGAGCAGTACTTC	CASSLVGQGGCEQYF
once	TRBV29-1	NA	TRBJ2-7	TGCAGCGTTGGGCAGAACTACGAGCAGTACTTC	CSVGQNYEQYF
NA	TRBV7-6	TRBD2	TRBJ2-2	TGTGCCAGCAGCTTATTTCTAGCGGGGACGAACACCGGGGAGCTGTTTTTT	CASSLFLAGTNTGELFF
NA	TRBV9	TRBD1	TRBJ2-2	TGTGCCAGCAGCGTAGTGAGGGACAGCTTCAACGGGGAGCTGTTTTTT	CASSVVRDSFNGELFF
NA	TRBV5-6	NA	TRBJ1-1	TGTGCCAGCAGCTTGCTAAGGAGAGGGGACAACACTGAAGCTTTCTTT	CASSLLRRGDNTEAFF
NA	TRBV5-1	TRBD1	TRBJ1-4	TGCGCCAGCAGCCCGGAGGGACAGGGCGGCGAAAAACTGTTTTTT	CASSPEGQGGEKLFF
NA	TRBV14	NA	TRBJ1-2	TGTGCCAGCAGCGCCTTCCGGGACACTAACTATGGCTACACCTTC	CASSAFRDTNYGYTF
NA	TRBV6-5	NA	TRBJ2-3	TGTGCCAGCAGGGGAGTAGGGGCAGATACGCAGTATTTT	CASRGVGADTQYF
NA	TRBV7-3	TRBD1	TRBJ2-3	TGTGCCAGCAGCTTACGAGGACAGGGCACAGATACGCAGTATTTT	CASSLRGQGTDTQYF
NA	TRBV6-4	TRBD1	TRBJ2-3	TGTGCCAGCAGTCCGGGACAGAGCTCAGATACGCAGTATTTT	CASSPGQSSDTQYF
NA	TRBV10-1	NA	TRBJ2-3	TGCGCCAGCAGTGCCTCTCTGTTGGCAGATACGCAGTATTTT	CASSASLLADTQYF
NA	TRBV4-1	TRBD2	TRBJ2-1	TGCGCCAGCGTCGGACTAGCAGGTAATGAGCAGTTCTTC	CASVGLAGNEQFF
NA	TRBV6-1	TRBD1	TRBJ1-2	TGTGCCAGCAGCCTGGACAGGGGGAACTATGGCTACACCTTC	CASSLDRGNYGYTF
NA	TRBV6-1	NA	TRBJ1-2	TGTGCCAGCAGTGAAGAAAGACGCGGCTACACCTTC	CASSEERRGYTF
NA	TRBV4-1	NA	TRBJ2-7	TGCGCCAGCAGCCAAGTACCAGGGGAATCCTACGAGCAGTACTTC	CASSQVPGESYEQYF
few	TRBV6-6	TRBD1	TRBJ1-2	TGTGCCAGCAGTTACTCGTTGGCAGGGGGGAAGTTGGGCTACACCTTC	CASSYSLAGGKLGYTF
few	TRBV28	NA	TRBJ2-7	TGTGCCAGCAGTTTTTCCGGGGCTCACTCCTACGAGCAGTACTTC	CASSFSGAHSYEQYF
few	TRBV30	NA	TRBJ1-4	TGTGCCTGGCGGGACGGGTTTAATGAAAAACTGTTTTTT	CAWRDGFNEKLFF
NA	TRBV5-1	TRBD1	TRBJ1-2	TGCGCCAGCAGCTTGATGGCAGGGGGCGGCTATGGCTACACCTTC	CASSLMAGGGYGYTF